Each of the 4 T cell receptor beta chains below was sequenced from the same sample in a study of radiation and T cells in renal cell carcinoma. TCRdb's copy holds only in-frame clones and misses some; the assay was immunoSEQ multiplex PCR. This sample has just over 150,000 clones, with 80% to 90% found just once. Sample time point: blood 2 weeks post-SBRT. Stated treatment: 15 Gy SBRT to primary tumor, nephrectomy 4 weeks later. Sample: blood, taken from a patient whose treatment included radiotherapy and nephrectomy. All receptors come from a woman aged 45-65 years with renal cell carcinoma.

V usage is TRBV6-6 and J usage is TRBJ2-7; 7 bases match TRBD1. CDR1 is MNHNY, CDR2 SVGAGI, per germline (reference sequence). V gave up 6 bases and J gave up 6 bases; unmatched junction bases: 11. The length of the CDR3 is 14 residues. The CDR3 DNA reads as TGTGCCAGCAGCCGGGACAGCAATGCTCCCGAGCAGTACTTC. This translates into CASSRDSNAPEQYF.

V is TRBV15 and J is TRBJ2-3, with 8 bases fitting TRBD2. The J segment lost 4 bases and the V segment lost 1 base, leaving 7 bases of the junction unmatched. The CDR3 loop spans 16 amino acids. Germline CDR1 reads LNHNV; CDR2 reads YYDKDF (reference sequence). The CDR3 DNA reads TGTGCCACCAGCAGAGCACTAGCGGAGGGTGCAGATACGCAGTATTTT. This gives the protein CATSRALAEGADTQYF.

The rearrangement joins TRBV7-9 to TRBJ2-2; 7 positions agree with TRBD1. V lost 2 bases to trimming and J lost 2 bases; unmatched junction nucleotides: 5. This CDR3 contains 16 residues. Germline values: CDR1 SEHNR, CDR2 FQNEAQ (reference sequence). The CDR3 DNA follows: TGTGCCAGCAGCTTATTGGGGACAGTCAACACCGGGGAGCTGTTTTTT. Protein product: CASSLLGTVNTGELFF.

The chain carries TRBV20-1 and TRBJ2-5, with 8 nucleotides matching TRBD2. The ends lost 6 bases at V and 7 bases at J; junction bases unmatched: 4. The CDR3 consists of 11 residues. Germline V gives CDR1 DFQATT, CDR2 SNEGSKA (reference sequence). The CDR3 reads CSAGTRGTQYF. In nucleotides, the CDR3 is TGCAGTGCCGGGACTAGGGGGACCCAGTACTTC.